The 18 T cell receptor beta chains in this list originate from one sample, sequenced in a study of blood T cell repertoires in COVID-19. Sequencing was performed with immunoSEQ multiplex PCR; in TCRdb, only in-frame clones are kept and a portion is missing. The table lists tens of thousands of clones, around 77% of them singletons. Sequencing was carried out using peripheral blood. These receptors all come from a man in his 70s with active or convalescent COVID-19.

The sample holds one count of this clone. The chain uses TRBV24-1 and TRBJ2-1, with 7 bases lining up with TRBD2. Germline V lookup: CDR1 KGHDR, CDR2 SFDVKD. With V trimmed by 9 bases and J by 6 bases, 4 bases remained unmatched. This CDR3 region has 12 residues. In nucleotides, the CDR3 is TGTGCCACCTACGGGGAGGGCAATGAGCAGTTCTTC. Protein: CATYGEGNEQFF.

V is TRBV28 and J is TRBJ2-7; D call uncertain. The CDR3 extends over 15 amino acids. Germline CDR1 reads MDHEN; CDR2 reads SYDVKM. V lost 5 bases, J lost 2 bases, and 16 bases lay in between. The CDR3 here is CASSHPMGNTYEQYF. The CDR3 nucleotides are TGTGCCAGCAGTCACCCCATGGGCAACACCTACGAGCAGTACTTC.

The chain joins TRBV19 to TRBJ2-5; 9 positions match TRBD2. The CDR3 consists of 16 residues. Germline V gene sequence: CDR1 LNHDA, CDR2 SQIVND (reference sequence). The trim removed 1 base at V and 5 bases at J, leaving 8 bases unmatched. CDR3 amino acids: CASSIGGGGAGETQYF. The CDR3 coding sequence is TGTGCCAGTAGTATAGGAGGCGGGGGGGCCGGGGAGACCCAGTACTTC.

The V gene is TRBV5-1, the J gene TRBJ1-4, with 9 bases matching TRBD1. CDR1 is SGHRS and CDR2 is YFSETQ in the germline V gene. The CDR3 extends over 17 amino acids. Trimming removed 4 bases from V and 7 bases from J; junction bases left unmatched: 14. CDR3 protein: CASSGGTGIVSGEKLFF. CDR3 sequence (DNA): TGCGCCAGCAGCGGGGGGACAGGGATTGTCTCCGGTGAAAAACTGTTTTTT.

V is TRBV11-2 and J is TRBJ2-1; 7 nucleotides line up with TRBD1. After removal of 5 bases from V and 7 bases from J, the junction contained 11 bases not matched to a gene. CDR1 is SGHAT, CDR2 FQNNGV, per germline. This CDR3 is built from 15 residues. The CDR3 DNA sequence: TGTGCCAGCAGCCATAGGACAGGCGTAGGAAATGAGCAGTTCTTC. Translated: CASSHRTGVGNEQFF.

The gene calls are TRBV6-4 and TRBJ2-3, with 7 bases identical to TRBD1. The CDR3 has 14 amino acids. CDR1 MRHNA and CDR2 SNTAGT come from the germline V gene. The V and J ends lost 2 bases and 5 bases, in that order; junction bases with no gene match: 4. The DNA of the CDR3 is TGTGCCAGCAGTGACAGGGGGCTAGGAGATACGCAGTATTTT. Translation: CASSDRGLGDTQYF.

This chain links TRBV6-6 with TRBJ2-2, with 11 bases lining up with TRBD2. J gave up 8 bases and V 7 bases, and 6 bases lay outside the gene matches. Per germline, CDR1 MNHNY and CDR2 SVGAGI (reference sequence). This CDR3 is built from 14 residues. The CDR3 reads CASNSGGGAGELFF. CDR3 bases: TGTGCCAGCAATAGCGGGGGGGGAGCTGGGGAGCTGTTTTTT.

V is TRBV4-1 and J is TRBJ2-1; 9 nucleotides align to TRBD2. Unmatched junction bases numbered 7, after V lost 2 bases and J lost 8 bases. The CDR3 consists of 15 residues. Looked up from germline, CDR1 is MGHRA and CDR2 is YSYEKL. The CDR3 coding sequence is TGCGCCAGCAGCCAACGCGGGGGGGTTTTCGATGAGCAGTTCTTC. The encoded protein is CASSQRGGVFDEQFF.

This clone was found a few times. CDR3 protein: CASEGLAGGPDTQYF. The CDR3 DNA reads as TGTGCCAGCGAGGGACTAGCGGGGGGGCCGGATACGCAGTATTTT. The chain is built from TRBV19 and TRBJ2-3; 16 nucleotides line up with TRBD2. CDR3 length: 15 residues. Germline V gene sequence: CDR1 LNHDA, CDR2 SQIVND (reference sequence). V lost 9 bases and J lost 6; bases outside the gene matches: 6. Looking up the rest from reference TRBV19 and TRBJ2-3 gives the full variable domain: DGGITQSPKYLFRKEGQNVTLSCEQNLNHDAMYWYRQDPGQGLRLIYYSQIVNDFQKGDIAEGYSVSREKKESFPLTVTSAQKNPTAFYLCASEGLAGGPDTQYFGPGTRLTVL.

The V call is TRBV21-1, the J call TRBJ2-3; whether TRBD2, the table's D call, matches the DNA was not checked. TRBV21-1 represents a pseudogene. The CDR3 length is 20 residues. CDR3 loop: CASSNRWGTSGGSCTDTQYF. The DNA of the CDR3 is TGTGCCAGCAGCAACCGCTGGGGGACTAGCGGGGGATCATGCACAGATACGCAGTATTTT.

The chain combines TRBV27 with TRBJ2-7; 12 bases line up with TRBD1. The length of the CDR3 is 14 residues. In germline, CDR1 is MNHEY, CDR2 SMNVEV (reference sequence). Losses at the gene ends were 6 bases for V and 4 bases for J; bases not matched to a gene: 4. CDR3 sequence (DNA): TGTGCCAGCAGGTGGGGACAGGGGGCTTACGAGCAGTACTTC. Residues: CASRWGQGAYEQYF.

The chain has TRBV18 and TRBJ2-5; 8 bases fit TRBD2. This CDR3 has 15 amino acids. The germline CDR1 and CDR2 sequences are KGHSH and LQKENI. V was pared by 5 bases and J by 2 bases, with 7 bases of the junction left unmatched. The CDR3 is CASSSGGWGQETQYF. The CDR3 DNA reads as TGTGCCAGCTCAAGCGGGGGATGGGGGCAAGAGACCCAGTACTTC. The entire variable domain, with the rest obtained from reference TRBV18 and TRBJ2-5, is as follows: NAGVMQNPRHLVRRRGQEARLRCSPMKGHSHVYWYRQLPEEGLKFMVYLQKENIIDESGMPKERFSAEFPKEGPSILRIQQVVRGDSAAYFCASSSGGWGQETQYFGPGTRLLVL.

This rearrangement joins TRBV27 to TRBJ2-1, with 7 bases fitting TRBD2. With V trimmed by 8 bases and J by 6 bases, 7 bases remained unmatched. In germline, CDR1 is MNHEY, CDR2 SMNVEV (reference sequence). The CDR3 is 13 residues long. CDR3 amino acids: CASRMSGGNEQFF. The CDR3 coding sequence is TGTGCCAGCCGAATGTCGGGGGGCAATGAGCAGTTCTTC.

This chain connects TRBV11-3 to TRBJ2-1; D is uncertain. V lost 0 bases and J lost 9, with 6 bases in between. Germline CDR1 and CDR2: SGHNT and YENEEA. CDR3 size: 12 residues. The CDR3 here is CASSLDHVEQFF. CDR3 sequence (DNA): TGTGCCAGCAGCTTAGATCATGTTGAGCAGTTCTTC.

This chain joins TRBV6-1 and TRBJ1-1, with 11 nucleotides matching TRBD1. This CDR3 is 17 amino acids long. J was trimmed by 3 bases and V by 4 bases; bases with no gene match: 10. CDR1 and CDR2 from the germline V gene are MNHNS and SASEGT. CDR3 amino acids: CASSALGTGGVDTEAFF. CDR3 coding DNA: TGTGCCAGCAGTGCCCTGGGGACAGGGGGGGTGGACACTGAAGCTTTCTTT.

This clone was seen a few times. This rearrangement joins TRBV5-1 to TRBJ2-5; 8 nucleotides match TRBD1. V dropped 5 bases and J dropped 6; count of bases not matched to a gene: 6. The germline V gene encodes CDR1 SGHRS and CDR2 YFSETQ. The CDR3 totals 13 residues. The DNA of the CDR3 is TGCGCCAGCAGTACAGGGGGTAGTAAGACCCAGTACTTC. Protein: CASSTGGSKTQYF.

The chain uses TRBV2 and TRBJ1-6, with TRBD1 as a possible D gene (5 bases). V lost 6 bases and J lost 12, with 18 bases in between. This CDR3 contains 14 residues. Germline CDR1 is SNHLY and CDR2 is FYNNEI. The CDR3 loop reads CASSADRGWRPLHF. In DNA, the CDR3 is TGTGCCAGCAGCGCAGACAGAGGTTGGCGACCCCTCCACTTT.

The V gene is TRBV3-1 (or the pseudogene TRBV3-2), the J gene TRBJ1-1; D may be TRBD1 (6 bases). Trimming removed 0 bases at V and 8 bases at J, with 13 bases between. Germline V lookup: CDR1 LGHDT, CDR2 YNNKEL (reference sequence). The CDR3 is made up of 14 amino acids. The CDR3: CASSQDWQGSEAFF. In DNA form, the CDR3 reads TGTGCCAGCAGCCAAGATTGGCAGGGGTCGGAAGCTTTCTTT.